Following are 5 T cell receptor beta chains from one sample sequenced in a study of blood T cells in healthy people across ages. Through a sample-barcoded 5' primer and a J-beta primer mix, a second PCR was run for roughly 6 to 12 cycles. TCRdb recomputed calls from the 5' RACE reads with MiXCR, one row per CDR3 protein. The sample has around 1,000,000 distinct CDR3 sequences; approximately 38% are singletons. Input material: blood. These receptors were collected from a man between 18 and 29 years old in good health.

The genes are TRBV5-5 and TRBJ1-6; D might be TRBD1 (5 bases). The CDR3 sequence is 15 residues long. CDR1 is SGHKS, CDR2 YYEKEE, per germline (reference sequence). Trimming took 1 base from V and 8 from J, leaving 13 bases between them. Here the CDR3 DNA reads TGTGCCAGCAGCTTGATGGGCAGGGAGGATTCACCCCTCCACTTT. It is translated as CASSLMGREDSPLHF.

This clonotype has just a few counts. The chain is built from TRBV15 and TRBJ2-7; possible D gene TRBD1, 6 bases. CDR1 and CDR2 (germline): LNHNV, YYDKDF (reference sequence). The CDR3 length is 15 residues. Trimming removed 0 bases at V and 4 bases at J, with 13 bases between. CDR3 loop: CATSRDRTATYEQYF. The DNA for the CDR3 is TGTGCCACCAGCAGAGATAGGACAGCAACATACGAGCAGTACTTC.

The chain uses TRBV20-1 and TRBJ1-2, with 7 positions matching TRBD1. Germline V CDR1 and CDR2: DFQATT, SNEGSKA (reference sequence). The CDR3 runs 14 residues. Losses at the gene ends were 7 bases for V and 4 bases for J; bases not matched to a gene: 12. The CDR3 region has the DNA TGCAGTGGTCAAGGGGACAGTGGGGGCTATGGCTACACCTTC. Translating gives CSGQGDSGGYGYTF.

This clonotype was seen a few times. This rearrangement joins TRBV7-2 to TRBJ2-3, with TRBD2 identical over 8 bases. V trimming: 0 bases; J trimming: 1 base; junction bases outside the gene matches: 3. Germline values: CDR1 SGHTA, CDR2 FQGNSA. This CDR3 is built from 16 residues. CDR3 in DNA: TGTGCCAGCAGCTTAGCTATGACTAGCGGCACAGATACGCAGTATTTT. Its translation: CASSLAMTSGTDTQYF.

J is TRBJ1-5 and V is TRBV2; tentative D call: TRBD1 (6 bases). Trimming took 5 bases from V and 0 from J, leaving 11 bases between them. The CDR3 spans 15 residues. Per the germline V gene, CDR1 is SNHLY and CDR2 is FYNNEI. CDR3 residues: CASSRDTFSNQPQHF. The CDR3 DNA follows: TGTGCCAGCAGTCGGGACACCTTTAGCAATCAGCCCCAGCATTTT.